The subject of this entry is one T cell receptor beta chain. Enrolled patients showed locally advanced or metastatic urothelial carcinoma. V was trimmed by 3 bases and J by 3 bases, leaving 9 bases between them. The length of the CDR3 is 13 residues. The germline V gene encodes CDR1 SGDLS and CDR2 YYNGEE. This record belongs to a study of PD-L1 blockade in urothelial cancer. In the study overall: Intravenous atezolizumab, 1,200 mg every 3 weeks, was begun by patients around 2014. The number of prior chemotherapy regimens per patient was 0 to 3.

The data were produced by immunoSEQ multiplex PCR, yet TCRdb's version contains in-frame clones alone and is incomplete. There are tens of thousands of clones in the sample; around 90% occur only once, and 7.6% lies in the top ten. The chain links TRBV9 to TRBJ2-5; a possible D gene is TRBD2 (5 bases). This TCR came from a man between 60 and 75 years old with urothelial cancer. The specimen comprised PBMCs, sampled around atezolizumab (anti-PD-L1) treatment. CDR3 sequence: CASSALGEETQYF. CDR3 DNA: TGTGCCAGCAGCGCCCTCGGGGAAGAGACCCAGTACTTC.